This is a list of T cell receptor beta chains from one sample in a study of tumor-infiltrating lymphocytes in primary liver carcinoma. TCRdb itself ran the multiplex PCR reads through MiXCR, one entry per CDR3 protein. The sample carries 180,000 or so distinct CDR3 sequences, over 45% recorded once. The sequencing input was peripheral blood. The receptors here all came from a man aged 35 to 55 with primary liver carcinoma and hepatitis B virus infection. Both conserved end residues are part of each CDR3. Each record gives: CDR3 protein, CDR3 DNA, clone size, J gene, V gene, D gene. D genes are given only for firm matches. Size is omitted from some rows. Given values are once, few, many or a class for expanded clones.

cdr3_aa: CASRKSWTDSEQFF; cdr3_nt: TGTGCCAGCAGGAAATCGTGGACCGACAGTGAGCAGTTCTTC; clone_size: NA; j_call: TRBJ2-1; v_call: TRBV28; d_call: NA
cdr3_aa: CSVGLLQETQYF; cdr3_nt: TGCAGCGTTGGACTTCTCCAAGAGACCCAGTACTTC; clone_size: NA; j_call: TRBJ2-5; v_call: TRBV29-1; d_call: NA
cdr3_aa: CASSLTGQTEAYF; cdr3_nt: TGTGCCAGCAGTTTAACAGGGCAGACTGAAGCTTACTTT; clone_size: once; j_call: TRBJ1-1; v_call: TRBV12-3/TRBV12-4; d_call: NA
cdr3_aa: CASNRLGLGDEQFF; cdr3_nt: TGCGCCAGCAACCGCTTGGGACTAGGGGATGAGCAGTTCTTC; clone_size: NA; j_call: TRBJ2-1; v_call: TRBV4-1; d_call: TRBD2
cdr3_aa: CASSLEAAGAGNEQFF; cdr3_nt: TGTGCCAGCAGCCTGGAGGCAGCGGGAGCTGGCAATGAGCAGTTCTTC; clone_size: NA; j_call: TRBJ2-1; v_call: TRBV4-2; d_call: TRBD2
cdr3_aa: CASSLEPGWGTEAFF; cdr3_nt: TGTGCCAGCAGCTTAGAGCCGGGGTGGGGCACTGAAGCTTTCTTT; clone_size: many; j_call: TRBJ1-1; v_call: TRBV11-2; d_call: NA
cdr3_aa: CACSRNTEAFF; cdr3_nt: TGTGCCTGCAGCCGGAACACTGAAGCTTTCTTT; clone_size: few; j_call: TRBJ1-1; v_call: TRBV6-1; d_call: NA
cdr3_aa: CASSPPPHAGGRYNEQFF; cdr3_nt: TGTGCCAGCAGCCCACCGCCGCACGCGGGAGGAAGATACAATGAGCAGTTCTTC; clone_size: many; j_call: TRBJ2-1; v_call: TRBV11-2; d_call: TRBD2
cdr3_aa: CARSPLAGGPRAGEPFF; cdr3_nt: TGTGCCAGGAGCCCGTTGGCGGGAGGGCCGAGGGCCGGGGAGCCGTTTTTT; clone_size: NA; j_call: TRBJ2-2; v_call: TRBV11-2; d_call: TRBD2
cdr3_aa: CASSQAGTSVYEQYF; cdr3_nt: TGCGCCAGCAGCCAAGCCGGGACTAGCGTGTACGAGCAGTACTTC; clone_size: NA; j_call: TRBJ2-7; v_call: TRBV4-1; d_call: TRBD2
cdr3_aa: CAGSFSDATDTQYF; cdr3_nt: TGTGCCGGCAGCTTCTCGGACGCCACAGATACGCAGTATTTT; clone_size: NA; j_call: TRBJ2-3; v_call: TRBV11-2; d_call: NA
cdr3_aa: CGVETSTGAYEQYF; cdr3_nt: TGCGGCGTTGAAACCTCGACAGGGGCCTACGAGCAGTACTTC; clone_size: NA; j_call: TRBJ2-7; v_call: TRBV29-1; d_call: TRBD1
cdr3_aa: CAGKLDGARVEQYF; cdr3_nt: TGTGCCGGCAAGCTAGATGGGGCCAGGGTTGAGCAGTACTTC; clone_size: NA; j_call: TRBJ2-7; v_call: TRBV11-2; d_call: NA
cdr3_aa: CASSLVWGLGGEREQYF; cdr3_nt: TGTGCCAGCAGCTTAGTATGGGGGCTAGGGGGAGAACGTGAGCAGTACTTC; clone_size: NA; j_call: TRBJ2-7; v_call: TRBV11-2; d_call: NA
cdr3_aa: CASSDQTGANEKLFF; cdr3_nt: TGTGCCAGCAGTGATCAGACAGGAGCTAATGAAAAACTGTTTTTT; clone_size: NA; j_call: TRBJ1-4; v_call: TRBV6-6; d_call: NA
cdr3_aa: CASSSGRIQETQYF; cdr3_nt: TGTGCCAGCAGCTCGGGACGGATCCAAGAGACCCAGTACTTC; clone_size: few; j_call: TRBJ2-5; v_call: TRBV13; d_call: NA
cdr3_aa: CASSQERSLSTDTQYF; cdr3_nt: TGTGCCAGCAGCCAAGAGCGGAGCCTTAGCACAGATACGCAGTATTTT; clone_size: NA; j_call: TRBJ2-3; v_call: TRBV4-2; d_call: NA
cdr3_aa: CASTVRVTYEQYF; cdr3_nt: TGTGCCAGCACCGTGCGGGTTACTTACGAGCAGTACTTC; clone_size: few; j_call: TRBJ2-7; v_call: TRBV6-1; d_call: NA
cdr3_aa: CAISEGRLWVLETQYF; cdr3_nt: TGTGCCATCAGTGAGGGGCGACTGTGGGTATTGGAGACCCAGTACTTC; clone_size: NA; j_call: TRBJ2-5; v_call: TRBV10-3; d_call: NA
cdr3_aa: CASSPTRPGLGDEQYF; cdr3_nt: TGTGCCAGCAGCCCTACCCGTCCGGGACTAGGCGACGAGCAGTACTTC; clone_size: NA; j_call: TRBJ2-7; v_call: TRBV6-5; d_call: TRBD2
cdr3_aa: CASSPTGDTQYF; cdr3_nt: TGTGCCAGCAGCCCGACCGGCGATACGCAGTATTTT; clone_size: NA; j_call: TRBJ2-3; v_call: TRBV7-3; d_call: NA
cdr3_aa: CASNVEEEGRGSF; cdr3_nt: TGTGCCAGCAACGTAGAGGAGGAGGGAAGAGGGTCCTTC; clone_size: NA; j_call: TRBJ2-1; v_call: TRBV11-2; d_call: NA
cdr3_aa: CASSKTGDTGELFF; cdr3_nt: TGTGCCAGCAGTAAGACAGGGGACACCGGGGAGCTGTTTTTT; clone_size: NA; j_call: TRBJ2-2; v_call: TRBV12-3/TRBV12-4; d_call: TRBD1
cdr3_aa: CASRETVNSPLHF; cdr3_nt: TGTGCCAGCAGGGAGACAGTAAACTCACCCCTCCACTTT; clone_size: few; j_call: TRBJ1-6; v_call: TRBV12-3/TRBV12-4; d_call: NA
cdr3_aa: CASRLERDTGELFF; cdr3_nt: TGTGCCAGCAGGTTGGAGCGGGACACCGGGGAGCTGTTTTTT; clone_size: NA; j_call: TRBJ2-2; v_call: TRBV5-4; d_call: NA
cdr3_aa: CASSQDRADLFDEQFF; cdr3_nt: TGCGCCAGCAGCCAAGACAGGGCCGATCTCTTCGATGAGCAGTTCTTC; clone_size: NA; j_call: TRBJ2-1; v_call: TRBV4-1; d_call: NA
cdr3_aa: CASGLVNRRAYNEQFF; cdr3_nt: TGTGCTAGTGGTTTGGTTAACCGGAGGGCCTACAATGAGCAGTTCTTC; clone_size: NA; j_call: TRBJ2-1; v_call: TRBV12-5; d_call: NA
cdr3_aa: CTSSLLGDYEQYF; cdr3_nt: TGTACCAGCAGTCTCCTGGGGGACTACGAGCAGTACTTC; clone_size: NA; j_call: TRBJ2-7; v_call: TRBV12-3/TRBV12-4; d_call: NA
cdr3_aa: CASSESGGSNQPQHF; cdr3_nt: TGTGCCAGCAGTGAAAGCGGGGGCAGCAATCAGCCCCAGCATTTT; clone_size: NA; j_call: TRBJ1-5; v_call: TRBV6-1; d_call: NA
cdr3_aa: CASSGDRSGQFF; cdr3_nt: TGTGCCAGCAGTGGGGACAGAAGCGGGCAGTTCTTC; clone_size: NA; j_call: TRBJ2-1; v_call: TRBV6-1; d_call: TRBD1
cdr3_aa: CASSSRGGAGETQYF; cdr3_nt: TGTGCCAGCAGCAGTCGAGGGGGGGCTGGAGAGACCCAGTACTTC; clone_size: NA; j_call: TRBJ2-5; v_call: TRBV5-4; d_call: NA
cdr3_aa: CASSERELSYNEQFF; cdr3_nt: TGTGCCAGCAGTGAACGGGAACTCTCCTACAATGAGCAGTTCTTC; clone_size: NA; j_call: TRBJ2-1; v_call: TRBV6-1; d_call: NA
cdr3_aa: CASSEAQAGETQYF; cdr3_nt: TGTGCCAGCAGTGAAGCCCAAGCAGGAGAGACCCAGTACTTC; clone_size: many; j_call: TRBJ2-5; v_call: TRBV6-1; d_call: NA
cdr3_aa: CASSRLAGVIDTQYF; cdr3_nt: TGTGCCAGCAGCCGACTAGCGGGTGTTATAGATACGCAGTATTTT; clone_size: NA; j_call: TRBJ2-3; v_call: TRBV11-2; d_call: TRBD2
cdr3_aa: CASSPRGGHHQPQHF; cdr3_nt: TGTGCCAGCAGTCCTCGAGGGGGTCACCATCAGCCCCAGCATTTT; clone_size: NA; j_call: TRBJ1-5; v_call: TRBV6-6; d_call: NA
cdr3_aa: CASSDRVLKNTEAFF; cdr3_nt: TGTGCCAGCAGTGACAGGGTGCTTAAGAACACTGAAGCTTTCTTT; clone_size: NA; j_call: TRBJ1-1; v_call: TRBV6-6; d_call: TRBD1
cdr3_aa: CTSSSYGVSDTQYF; cdr3_nt: TGCACCAGCAGCAGTTACGGGGTCTCAGATACGCAGTATTTT; clone_size: NA; j_call: TRBJ2-3; v_call: TRBV4-1; d_call: NA
cdr3_aa: CSAISGIALNEQFF; cdr3_nt: TGCAGTGCTATTAGCGGGATAGCGTTGAATGAGCAGTTCTTC; clone_size: NA; j_call: TRBJ2-1; v_call: TRBV20-1; d_call: TRBD2
cdr3_aa: CASSYSRGGGSYEQYF; cdr3_nt: TGTGCCAGCAGTTACTCGCGGGGAGGCGGCTCCTACGAGCAGTACTTC; clone_size: NA; j_call: TRBJ2-7; v_call: TRBV6-5; d_call: NA
cdr3_aa: CASSSDRGNQSQHF; cdr3_nt: TGTGCCAGCAGTTCTGACCGGGGCAATCAGTCCCAGCACTTT; clone_size: NA; j_call: TRBJ1-5; v_call: TRBV6-5; d_call: NA
cdr3_aa: CASSLAGGGEDGQPQHF; cdr3_nt: TGTGCCAGCAGCTTAGCGGGAGGGGGTGAGGACGGTCAGCCCCAGCATTTT; clone_size: NA; j_call: TRBJ1-5; v_call: TRBV7-9; d_call: NA
cdr3_aa: CAISGLAGGGRANEQFF; cdr3_nt: TGTGCCATCTCGGGACTAGCGGGAGGCGGGAGGGCCAATGAGCAGTTCTTC; clone_size: NA; j_call: TRBJ2-1; v_call: TRBV10-3; d_call: TRBD2
cdr3_aa: CAGSRYQETQYF; cdr3_nt: TGCGCCGGCAGCCGGTACCAAGAGACCCAGTACTTC; clone_size: NA; j_call: TRBJ2-5; v_call: TRBV5-1; d_call: NA
cdr3_aa: CANSSTLADTQYF; cdr3_nt: TGTGCCAACAGCTCAACACTTGCAGATACGCAGTATTTT; clone_size: NA; j_call: TRBJ2-3; v_call: TRBV11-2; d_call: NA
cdr3_aa: CASSRFPTGELFF; cdr3_nt: TGTGCCAGCAGCCGATTCCCGACCGGGGAGTTGTTTTTT; clone_size: few; j_call: TRBJ2-2; v_call: TRBV14; d_call: NA
cdr3_aa: CSVDGYTF; cdr3_nt: TGCAGCGTTGACGGCTACACCTTC; clone_size: many; j_call: TRBJ1-2; v_call: TRBV29-1; d_call: NA
cdr3_aa: CGLVKGGRDTQYF; cdr3_nt: TGCGGCCTAGTAAAAGGCGGGAGGGATACGCAGTATTTT; clone_size: NA; j_call: TRBJ2-3; v_call: TRBV29-1; d_call: TRBD2
cdr3_aa: CASSLRDRGDGGYTF; cdr3_nt: TGTGCCAGCAGCCTCCGGGACAGGGGTGATGGCGGCTACACCTTC; clone_size: once; j_call: TRBJ1-2; v_call: TRBV6-6; d_call: TRBD1
cdr3_aa: CASSPSVERAEAFF; cdr3_nt: TGTGCCAGCAGCCCTTCCGTCGAGCGAGCAGAAGCTTTCTTT; clone_size: NA; j_call: TRBJ1-1; v_call: TRBV6-6; d_call: NA
cdr3_aa: CSVEGQTIYNGQFF; cdr3_nt: TGCAGCGTTGAGGGACAGACTATTTACAATGGGCAGTTCTTC; clone_size: NA; j_call: TRBJ2-1; v_call: TRBV29-1; d_call: TRBD1
cdr3_aa: CASSLRPQGNTDTQYF; cdr3_nt: TGTGCCAGCAGTTTACGGCCGCAGGGGAATACAGATACGCAGTATTTT; clone_size: few; j_call: TRBJ2-3; v_call: TRBV12-3/TRBV12-4; d_call: NA
cdr3_aa: CAWKRAEDTGELFF; cdr3_nt: TGTGCCTGGAAGCGAGCGGAAGACACCGGGGAGCTGTTTTTT; clone_size: few; j_call: TRBJ2-2; v_call: TRBV30; d_call: NA
cdr3_aa: CATSNTGNEQFF; cdr3_nt: TGTGCCACCAGTAATACGGGGAATGAGCAGTTCTTC; clone_size: NA; j_call: TRBJ2-1; v_call: TRBV24-1; d_call: NA
cdr3_aa: CASTPPSGSGNEQFF; cdr3_nt: TGTGCCAGCACCCCGCCTAGCGGGAGCGGGAATGAGCAGTTCTTC; clone_size: NA; j_call: TRBJ2-1; v_call: TRBV28; d_call: TRBD2
cdr3_aa: CASNQELATVAKNIQYF; cdr3_nt: TGCGCCAGCAACCAAGAGTTAGCGACGGTAGCCAAAAACATTCAGTACTTC; clone_size: NA; j_call: TRBJ2-4; v_call: TRBV4-1; d_call: NA